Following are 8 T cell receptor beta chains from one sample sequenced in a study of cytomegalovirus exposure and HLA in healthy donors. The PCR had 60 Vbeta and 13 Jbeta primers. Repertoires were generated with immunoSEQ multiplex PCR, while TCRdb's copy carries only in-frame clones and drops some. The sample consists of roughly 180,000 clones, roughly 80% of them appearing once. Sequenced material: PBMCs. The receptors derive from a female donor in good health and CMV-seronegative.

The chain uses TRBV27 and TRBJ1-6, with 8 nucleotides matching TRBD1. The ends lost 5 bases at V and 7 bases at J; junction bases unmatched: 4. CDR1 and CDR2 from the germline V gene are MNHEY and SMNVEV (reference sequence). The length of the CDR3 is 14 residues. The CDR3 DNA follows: TGTGCCAGCAGTCATGGACAGGGAAATTCACCCCTCCACTTT. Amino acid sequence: CASSHGQGNSPLHF.

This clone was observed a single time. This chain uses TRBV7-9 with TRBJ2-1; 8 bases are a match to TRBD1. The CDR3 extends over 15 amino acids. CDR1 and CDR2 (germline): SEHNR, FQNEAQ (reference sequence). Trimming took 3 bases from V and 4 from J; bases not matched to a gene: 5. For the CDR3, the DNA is TGTGCCAGCAGCTTGACAGGGGTACTATACAATGAGCAGTTCTTC. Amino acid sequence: CASSLTGVLYNEQFF.

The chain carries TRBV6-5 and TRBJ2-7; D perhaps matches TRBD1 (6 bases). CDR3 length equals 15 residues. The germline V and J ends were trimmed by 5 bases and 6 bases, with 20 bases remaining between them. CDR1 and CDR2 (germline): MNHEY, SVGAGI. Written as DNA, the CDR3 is TGTGCCAGCAGTCCGTATATCACAGGGAGCGGCGAGCAGTACTTC. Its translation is CASSPYITGSGEQYF.

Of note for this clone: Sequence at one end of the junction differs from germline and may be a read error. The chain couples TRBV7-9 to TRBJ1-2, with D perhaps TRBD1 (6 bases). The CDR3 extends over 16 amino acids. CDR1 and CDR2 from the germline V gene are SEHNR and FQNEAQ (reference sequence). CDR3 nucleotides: TGTGCCAGCAGCGGCCGGGACATAGCATCGAAGGCCCCCCCTCAGTTC. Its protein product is CASSGRDIASKAPPQF.

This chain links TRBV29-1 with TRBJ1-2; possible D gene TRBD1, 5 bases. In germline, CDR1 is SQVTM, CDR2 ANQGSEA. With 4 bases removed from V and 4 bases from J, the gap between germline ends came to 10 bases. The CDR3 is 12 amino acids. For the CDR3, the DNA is TGCAGCGTTGTACAGGAGACCTATGGCTACACCTTC. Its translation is CSVVQETYGYTF.

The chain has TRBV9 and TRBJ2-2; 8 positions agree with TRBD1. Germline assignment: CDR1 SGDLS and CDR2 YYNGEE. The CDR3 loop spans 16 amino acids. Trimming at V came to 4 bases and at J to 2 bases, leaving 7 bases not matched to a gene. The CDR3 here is CASSKGQGGNTGELFF. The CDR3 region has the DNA TGTGCCAGCAGCAAAGGACAGGGTGGAAACACCGGGGAGCTGTTTTTT.

The CDR3 region is CASSPPSYNEQFF. CDR3 nucleotide sequence: TGTGCCAGCAGCCCCCCTTCCTACAATGAGCAGTTCTTC. The chain uses TRBV14 and TRBJ2-1; D unresolved. The germline V gene encodes CDR1 SGHDN and CDR2 FVKESK. The CDR3 is 13 amino acids. The V end was cut by 4 bases, the J end by 1 base, with 5 bases between. Using reference TRBV14 and TRBJ2-1 for the parts outside the CDR3, the full variable domain is EAGVTQFPSHSVIEKGQTVTLRCDPISGHDNLYWYRRVMGKEIKFLLHFVKESKQDESGMPNNRFLAERTGGTYSTLKVQPAELEDSGVYFCASSPPSYNEQFFGPGTRLTVL.

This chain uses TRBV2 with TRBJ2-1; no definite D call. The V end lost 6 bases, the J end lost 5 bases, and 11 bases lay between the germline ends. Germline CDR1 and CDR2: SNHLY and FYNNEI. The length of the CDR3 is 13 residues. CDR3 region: CASSRWADNEQFF. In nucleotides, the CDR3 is TGTGCCAGCAGCCGCTGGGCAGACAATGAGCAGTTCTTC.